This T cell receptor beta chain was retrieved from a study of chemoradiotherapy in HPV16-positive cancers. Findings of the study overall: Candidate HPV-specific clones and E7-related TCR motifs grew in tumor during treatment. In HPV16-positive patients, HPV-responsive T-cell expansion tracked better recurrence-free survival.

A word on this clone: The antigen is undetermined.

Sequencing was performed with immunoSEQ multiplex PCR; in TCRdb, only in-frame clones are kept and a portion is missing. The data contain more than 20,000 clones, roughly 87% of them singletons. The CDR3 has 16 amino acids. The junction had 11 bases not matched to a gene; V was cut back by 4 bases and J by 4 bases. Looked up from germline, CDR1 is SGDLS and CDR2 is YYNGEE. The V gene is TRBV9, the J gene TRBJ2-5; 9 bases are a match to TRBD2. The TCR sequence derives from a human donor with HPV-associated anogenital cancer. Sequenced here: blood, sampled from a patient who underwent chemoradiotherapy. CDR3 amino acids: CASSSTSGIVGETQYF. The CDR3 DNA is TGTGCCAGCAGCTCGACTAGCGGAATAGTAGGAGAGACCCAGTACTTC.